The clone carrying this TCR beta chain was recorded only once. Its antigen remains unidentified. This specimen comes from a study of T cells after posttransplantation cyclophosphamide. Looked up from germline, CDR1 is LGHNA and CDR2 is YNFKEQ. CDR3 size: 15 residues. V lost 7 bases and J lost 4; bases outside the gene matches: 7. Study-level findings and limits: Recipient CMV seropositivity and CMV reactivation strongly tracked TRB clonality. Later blood repertoires were often dominated by clones from the donor CD8+ memory compartment. Tissue-infiltrating T cells from skin or gut overlapped little with blood T cells.

TCRdb keeps only in-frame clones here, not all; method: immunoSEQ multiplex PCR. The table shows around 47,000 clones, with 90% to 95% occurring only once. The related graft donor's blood sample was taken on the day of bone marrow donation. The rearrangement joins TRBV4-2 to TRBJ2-3; the match to TRBD2 covers 11 bases. Input material: PBMCs. This sequence was found in a woman in her twenties or thirties in good health and a related stem cell transplant donor. The CDR3 loop reads CASKLAGGPPDTQYF. Here the CDR3 DNA reads TGTGCCAGCAAGTTAGCGGGGGGGCCTCCAGATACGCAGTATTTT.